A selection of T cell receptor beta chains follows, all from one sample in a study of shared clonotypes between healthy human individuals. Libraries were prepared by immunoSEQ multiplex PCR; TCRdb keeps only in-frame clonotypes and omits some of them. Here the sample spans approximately 1.1 million clones, around 78% being singletons. Source material: memory CD4+ T cells from PBMCs. Source of these receptors: a man between 18 and 29 years old in good health. Some clones in this sample may be carry-over from other donors' samples. The CDR3 runs from the conserved cysteine through the conserved F or W. Each record gives: V gene, CDR3 protein.

>TRBV4-1
CASSQAQRNYGYTF
>TRBV29-1
CSVTRDRGFNEQFF
>TRBV5-4
CASTSRAWGGETQYF
>TRBV9
CASSTTGTSVYNEQFF
>TRBV5-4
CASSLERQETQYF
>TRBV5-1
CASSSGGGQPQHF
>TRBV5-1
CASSQRQGVGELFF
>TRBV9
CASSVGLAGENEQFF
>TRBV2
CASNRWTGGAGELFF
>TRBV29-1
CSVKGVRDRDVETQYF
>TRBV5-1
CASRLRQTGGDEQYF
>TRBV9
CASSVEEGSGYEQYF
>TRBV30
CAWSEYRGTEAFF
>TRBV6-1
CASSERVGNTEAFF
>TRBV7-9
CASSPAWLRQPQHF
>TRBV9
CASSLQGSNTEAFF
>TRBV7-9
CASSFGQAVETQYF
>TRBV11-3
CASSLRGGRVNNEQFF
>TRBV4-2
CASAGGGRETQYF
>TRBV5-1
CASSGTSGSRNEQFF
>TRBV7-2
CASSLARDRGWQPQHF
>TRBV30
CAWSTGAGEQYF
>TRBV4-1
CASSHQALAATYEQYF
>TRBV21-1
CASSKGGLSWETDTQYF
>TRBV27
CATQKAGAPVYEQYF
>TRBV7-8
CASSRVGASGSPYNEQFF
>TRBV27
CASSSANRGRAFF
>TRBV15
CATVAGSNQPQHF
>TRBV4-2
CASSSSGQETQYF
>TRBV28
CASSASGMAYEQYF
>TRBV28
CASSLYTQGARGYTF
>TRBV28
CASSFVTSGAPRSDTQYF
>TRBV28
CASSKGTRDTGELFF
>TRBV15
CATSRARDRYNEQFF